Following are 28 T cell receptor beta chains from one sample sequenced in a study of blood T cell repertoires in COVID-19. Produced via immunoSEQ multiplex PCR; TCRdb's table is partial and in-frame only. The data contain about 260,000 clones, about 87% of them singletons. The sample consisted of peripheral blood. The source is a woman between 50 and 59 years old with acute or convalescent COVID-19.

This clone was counted only a few times. The genes are TRBV10-1 and TRBJ1-4; 9 bases map to TRBD1. The CDR3 is 16 amino acids. The germline CDR1 and CDR2 sequences are WNHNN and SYGVQD (reference sequence). Germline trimming cut 3 bases from V and 7 bases from J; bases unmatched to any gene: 9. CDR3 DNA sequence: TGCGCCAGCAGTGACGCTTGCGGGGACAGGGTTGAAAAACTGTTTTTT. Protein product: CASSDACGDRVEKLFF.

The chain is built from TRBV5-1 and TRBJ2-1; D might be TRBD2 (6 bases). Germline loops: CDR1 SGHRS, CDR2 YFSETQ. The V and J ends lost 5 bases and 8 bases respectively, with 11 bases between them. The CDR3 consists of 12 residues. The CDR3 is CASRLTSDEQFF. The CDR3, as DNA: TGCGCCAGCAGGCTGACTAGTGATGAGCAGTTCTTC.

The V gene is TRBV6-5, the J gene TRBJ1-1; D remains ambiguous. Germline CDR1 is MNHEY and CDR2 is SVGAGI. Trimming shortened V by 11 bases and J by 5 bases, and 18 bases separated the two germline ends. The CDR3 sequence is 13 residues long. Written as DNA, the CDR3 is TGTGCCGGATCGGGTGGTTTAGTAACTGAAGCTTTCTTT. As protein: CAGSGGLVTEAFF.

The genes are TRBV18 and TRBJ1-4; 7 bases are a match to TRBD1. CDR1 and CDR2 from the germline V gene are KGHSH and LQKENI. The CDR3 loop spans 19 amino acids. With V trimmed by 2 bases and J by 1 base, 13 bases remained unmatched. CDR3 loop: CASSPEGQNPLRTNEKLFF. As DNA, the CDR3 is TGTGCCAGCTCACCAGAGGGACAGAATCCGCTCCGAACTAATGAAAAACTGTTTTTT.

This chain joins TRBV28 and TRBJ2-7; a weak D match, TRBD1 (5 bases). V lost 10 bases and J lost 1, with 11 bases in between. Germline CDR1 MDHEN, CDR2 SYDVKM. This CDR3 contains 12 residues. DNA for the CDR3: TGTGCCACCGACAGCGCGTCCTACGAGCAGTACTTC. Its translation: CATDSASYEQYF.

The CDR3 DNA sequence: TGCAGTGCTAGGACAGGGGCCGAGCAGTACTTC. Residues: CSARTGAEQYF. The gene calls are TRBV20-1 and TRBJ2-7; 8 bases align to TRBD1. V lost 3 bases, J lost 6 bases, and 1 base stayed unmatched. Germline V gene lookup returns CDR1 DFQATT and CDR2 SNEGSKA (reference sequence). This CDR3 contains 11 residues.

The chain has TRBV28 and TRBJ2-7; 9 bases are shared with TRBD2. CDR3 size: 17 residues. V shed 5 bases, J shed 2 bases, and the junction held 13 bases outside the gene matches. Germline V CDR1 and CDR2: MDHEN, SYDVKM. CDR3 coding DNA: TGTGCCAGCAGTCAACTCGGGACTAGCTGGCCCGCCTACGAGCAGTACTTC. Its translation: CASSQLGTSWPAYEQYF.

This chain links TRBV27 with TRBJ2-3, with unresolved D. CDR3 length equals 15 residues. Germline V gene sequence: CDR1 MNHEY, CDR2 SMNVEV (reference sequence). Trimming stripped 2 bases from V and 0 bases from J, with 9 bases between. CDR3 sequence (DNA): TGTGCCAGCAGTTTAATCTTATCTAGCACAGATACGCAGTATTTT. This sequence encodes CASSLILSSTDTQYF.

This chain joins TRBV11-2 and TRBJ2-3, with TRBD1 matching over 7 bases. The junction had 8 bases not matched to a gene; V was cut back by 5 bases and J by 6 bases. Germline V gene data show CDR1 as SGHAT and CDR2 as FQNNGV. The CDR3 extends over 14 amino acids. The CDR3 DNA reads TGTGCCAGCAGCGACGGGACAGATACCGATACGCAGTATTTT. Its translation: CASSDGTDTDTQYF.

The rearrangement uses TRBV28 and TRBJ1-6; D may be TRBD1 (5 bases). The CDR3 sequence is 17 residues long. CDR1 is MDHEN and CDR2 is SYDVKM in the germline V gene. V lost 2 bases to trimming and J lost 7 bases, with 18 bases between them. The CDR3 DNA reads as TGTGCCAGCAGTTTAGTGGGGAGGGGAGGTATAAATTCACCCCTCCACTTT. Its protein product is CASSLVGRGGINSPLHF.

The chain recombines TRBV28 with TRBJ1-4; D gene uncertain. This CDR3 comprises 12 residues. Germline CDR1 MDHEN, CDR2 SYDVKM. Trimming took off 4 bases at V and 4 bases at J, with 4 bases between the two ends. CDR3 in amino acids: CASSSLNEKLFF. In nucleotides, the CDR3 is TGTGCCAGCAGTTCCCTTAATGAAAAACTGTTTTTT.

The chain has TRBV7-2 and TRBJ2-5, with D maybe TRBD1 (5 bases). Trimming took 1 base from V and 0 from J, leaving 12 bases between them. Germline V gene data show CDR1 as SGHTA and CDR2 as FQGNSA. The CDR3 spans 16 residues. The CDR3 region has the DNA TGTGCCAGCAGCTTAGTTGGGTGGGGCAACCAAGAGACCCAGTACTTC. This translates into CASSLVGWGNQETQYF.

The chain joins TRBV5-5 to TRBJ1-3; 10 bases map to TRBD1. Looked up from germline, CDR1 is SGHKS and CDR2 is YYEKEE (reference sequence). V shed 0 bases and J 6 bases; nucleotides not matched to a gene: 3. CDR3 length: 15 amino acids. The CDR3 region has the DNA TGTGCCAGCAGCTTGGAGGGACAGGGGATAAACACCATATATTTT. Amino acids: CASSLEGQGINTIYF.

This chain uses TRBV28 with TRBJ2-4, with D maybe TRBD2 (6 bases). V dropped 1 base and J dropped 0 bases, with 13 bases sitting between them. Germline CDR1 reads MDHEN; CDR2 reads SYDVKM. The CDR3 extends over 17 amino acids. CDR3 in amino acids: CASSLSSPGLAKNIQYF. CDR3 coding DNA: TGTGCCAGCAGTTTATCGTCGCCGGGACTAGCCAAAAACATTCAGTACTTC.

The rearrangement links TRBV7-9 to TRBJ1-1; no firm D call. The ends were cut back, 5 bases at V and 2 bases at J, with 9 bases in the middle. CDR1 is SEHNR and CDR2 is FQNEAQ in the germline V gene (reference sequence). The CDR3 consists of 13 residues. CDR3 protein: CASSLRFNTEAFF. DNA for the CDR3: TGTGCCAGCAGCCTCAGATTCAACACTGAAGCTTTCTTT.

This chain joins TRBV28 and TRBJ2-7, with 12 bases lining up with TRBD2. Germline V gene sequence: CDR1 MDHEN, CDR2 SYDVKM. V lost 6 bases to trimming and J lost 2 bases; unmatched junction nucleotides: 17. The length of the CDR3 is 19 residues. CDR3 region: CASRSDRKGTSGRPYEQYF. The CDR3 DNA follows: TGTGCCAGCAGGTCAGACAGGAAAGGGACTAGCGGGCGCCCCTACGAGCAGTACTTC. The variable domain in full, completed from reference TRBV28 and TRBJ2-7, reads DVKVTQSSRYLVKRTGEKVFLECVQDMDHENMFWYRQDPGLGLRLIYFSYDVKMKEKGDIPEGYSVSREKKERFSLILESASTNQTSMYLCASRSDRKGTSGRPYEQYFGPGTRLTVT.

The table lists this clone with a count of one. The genes are TRBV21-1 and TRBJ2-7; the listed D gene, TRBD2, was not tested against the DNA. TRBV21-1 counts as a pseudogene. The CDR3 runs to 17 residues. CDR3 loop: CASSKARAGGRPVEQYF. The CDR3 nucleotides read TGTGCCAGCAGCAAAGCTAGAGCGGGAGGCCGGCCCGTAGAGCAGTACTTC.

CDR3 DNA: TGTGCCAGCAGTTACGGAGGGAGGGATGGCTACACCTTC. Translating it yields CASSYGGRDGYTF. The chain employs TRBV6-5 and TRBJ1-2; no firm D call. The germline CDR1 and CDR2 sequences are MNHEY and SVGAGI. This CDR3 contains 13 residues. V shed 2 bases and J shed 6 bases, with 10 bases lying between them.

The chain combines TRBV25-1 with TRBJ2-6, with unresolved D. The V and J ends lost 2 bases and 0 bases respectively, with 8 bases between them. The length of the CDR3 is 16 residues. Germline V lookup: CDR1 MGHDK, CDR2 SYGVNS. The CDR3 region is CASSEGRHSGANVLTF. CDR3 nucleotide sequence: TGTGCCAGCAGTGAAGGTCGACACTCTGGGGCCAACGTCCTGACTTTC.

This chain uses TRBV12-5 with TRBJ2-3, with 8 bases matching TRBD2. CDR3 length: 17 residues. CDR1 and CDR2 (germline): LGHNT, FRNRAP. Unmatched junction bases numbered 15, after V lost 5 bases and J lost 5 bases. CDR3 nucleotides: TGTGCTAGTGGTCAAACCCTCGGACTAGCAGTTGTAGATACGCAGTATTTT. The encoded protein is CASGQTLGLAVVDTQYF.

The chain links TRBV29-1 to TRBJ2-2; 7 bases agree with TRBD1. The J segment lost 3 bases and the V segment lost 6 bases, leaving 1 base of the junction unmatched. The germline gives CDR1 SQVTM, CDR2 ANQGSEA. This CDR3 spans 12 amino acids. The CDR3 region has the DNA TGCAGCGTCGGGACAGACACCGGGGAGCTGTTTTTT. Translating it yields CSVGTDTGELFF.

This clone occurred once. This chain uses TRBV10-3 with TRBJ1-1; D may be TRBD1 (6 bases). Trimming cost V 6 bases and J 1 base, with 9 bases left between them. The CDR3 is made up of 13 amino acids. CDR1 and CDR2 (germline): ENHRY, SYGVKD. The CDR3 reads CAISGQRNTEAFF. CDR3 DNA sequence: TGTGCCATCAGCGGACAGAGGAACACTGAAGCTTTCTTT.

This clone was detected once. The DNA for the CDR3 is TGTGCCAGCAGCCCGCAAGCGCAAATCTACAATGAGCAGTTCTTC. It yields the protein CASSPQAQIYNEQFF. The rearrangement uses TRBV7-3 and TRBJ2-1; D is ambiguous. The CDR3 consists of 15 residues. Per germline, CDR1 SGHTA and CDR2 FQGTGA. Between the trimmed V and J ends, which lost 5 bases and 3 bases, there was a span of 14 bases.

A single count supports this clone. The rearrangement uses TRBV7-8 and TRBJ2-7; 10 bases fit TRBD2. V was clipped by 5 bases and J by 3 bases; unmatched bases: 7. The CDR3 loop spans 15 amino acids. Germline assignment: CDR1 SGHVS and CDR2 FQNEAQ. CDR3: CASSASGRVDYEQYF. The CDR3 nucleotides read TGTGCCAGCAGCGCGAGCGGGAGGGTAGACTACGAGCAGTACTTC.

This chain uses TRBV6-5 with TRBJ1-2; 7 bases match TRBD1. Germline-derived CDR1 and CDR2 are MNHEY and SVGAGI. V gave up 0 bases and J gave up 8 bases; unmatched junction bases: 6. This CDR3 has 14 residues. The CDR3 region is CASSYSGGLGGYTF. The CDR3 nucleotides are TGTGCCAGCAGTTACTCAGGGGGCTTGGGCGGCTACACCTTC.

This chain connects TRBV28 to TRBJ2-3, with 7 positions matching TRBD2. From germline, CDR1 is MDHEN and CDR2 SYDVKM. The CDR3 is made up of 14 amino acids. V trimming: 6 bases; J trimming: 5 bases; junction bases outside the gene matches: 8. The CDR3 region has the DNA TGTGCCAGCAGCCATGTGGGGGAGGGAGATACGCAGTATTTT. It specifies CASSHVGEGDTQYF.

The chain couples TRBV6-5 to TRBJ2-1; 13 bases are shared with TRBD2. V shed 7 bases, J shed 7 bases, and the junction held 7 bases outside the gene matches. The CDR3 is 15 amino acids. Germline V gene data show CDR1 as MNHEY and CDR2 as SVGAGI. The CDR3 spells CASIGLAGAGNEQFF. The CDR3, as DNA: TGTGCCAGCATAGGACTAGCGGGAGCAGGGAATGAGCAGTTCTTC.

The genes are TRBV27 and TRBJ2-1, with D tentatively TRBD1 (6 bases). The germline V gene encodes CDR1 MNHEY and CDR2 SMNVEV (reference sequence). This CDR3 is 15 amino acids long. Deletions cut 3 bases from V and 3 bases from J, with 12 bases between. CDR3 DNA sequence: TGTGCCAGCAGTTTTGGTCAAGGGGGCTACAATGAGCAGTTCTTC. Translation gives CASSFGQGGYNEQFF.